Sequencing of this T cell receptor (beta chain) was carried out in a study of cytomegalovirus exposure and HLA in healthy donors. A multiplex PCR was run with 60 Vbeta primers and 13 Jbeta primers. The data were produced by immunoSEQ multiplex PCR, yet TCRdb's version contains in-frame clones alone and is incomplete. This table has approximately 110,000 clones, 65% to 85% appearing once. The sequence came from a male donor in good health and CMV-seronegative. Material: PBMCs.

CDR3 in DNA: TGTGCCAGTAGTAACCTGGGACAGGGGGCGGCCGGCTACACCTTC. Its translation: CASSNLGQGAAGYTF. V usage is TRBV19 and J usage is TRBJ1-2, with 12 bases aligning to TRBD1. CDR1 is LNHDA, CDR2 SQIVND, per germline (reference sequence). The CDR3 contains 15 residues. V gave up 4 bases and J gave up 8 bases; unmatched junction bases: 8.